Listed below are T cell receptor beta chains from one sample, sequenced in a study of CD8+CD57+ T cells in acquired aplastic anemia. TCRdb processed the reads anew with MiXCR; each CDR3 protein has one entry. The table includes about 120,000 distinct CDR3 sequences, about 60% detected once. The sequencing sample was made of sorted CD4+, CD8+, or CD8+CD57+ T cells (not recorded which) from PBMCs. The receptors stem from a human donor with aplastic anemia. The CDR3 runs from the conserved cysteine through the conserved F or W. Each record gives: D gene, V gene, clone size, J gene, CDR3 DNA, CDR3 protein. The D gene is left open where the match is weak. Where a row states a size, it is once, few, many or the class of an expanded clone; other rows omit it.

D gene: TRBD1; V gene: TRBV15; clone size: NA; J gene: TRBJ2-7; CDR3 DNA: TGTGCCACCAGCAGAGAACAGGGGTTTCTCTACGAGCAGTACTTC; CDR3 protein: CATSREQGFLYEQYF
D gene: NA; V gene: TRBV10-1; clone size: NA; J gene: TRBJ2-3; CDR3 DNA: TGCGCCAGCAGTGATGGGACGGGAAGCACAGATACGCAGTATTTT; CDR3 protein: CASSDGTGSTDTQYF
D gene: NA; V gene: TRBV12-3/TRBV12-4; clone size: NA; J gene: TRBJ1-5; CDR3 DNA: TGTGCCAGCAGGCTGTGGGAAAAGAATCAGCCCCAGCATTTT; CDR3 protein: CASRLWEKNQPQHF
D gene: NA; V gene: TRBV19; clone size: many; J gene: TRBJ2-7; CDR3 DNA: TGTGCCAGTAGCCGGAGGGATGGGGACGAGCAGTACTTC; CDR3 protein: CASSRRDGDEQYF
D gene: NA; V gene: TRBV10-3; clone size: NA; J gene: TRBJ1-1; CDR3 DNA: TGTGCCATCAGTACAGGGTACACTGAAGCTTTCTTT; CDR3 protein: CAISTGYTEAFF
D gene: NA; V gene: TRBV24-1; clone size: once; J gene: TRBJ2-1; CDR3 DNA: TGTGCCACCAGTGATTCCGGGCCCCGGGGTGAGCAGTTCTTC; CDR3 protein: CATSDSGPRGEQFF
D gene: TRBD1; V gene: TRBV7-6; clone size: once; J gene: TRBJ1-6; CDR3 DNA: TGTGCCAGCAGCTTAGAAGACAGGGGAGACTCACCCCTCCACTTT; CDR3 protein: CASSLEDRGDSPLHF
D gene: NA; V gene: TRBV4-3; clone size: NA; J gene: TRBJ2-3; CDR3 DNA: TGCGCCAGCAGCCAAGGGATCGCAGATACGCAGTATTTT; CDR3 protein: CASSQGIADTQYF
D gene: TRBD1; V gene: TRBV19; clone size: NA; J gene: TRBJ1-2; CDR3 DNA: TGTGCCAGTAGTGTGGGACAGACCTTC; CDR3 protein: CASSVGQTF
D gene: TRBD1; V gene: TRBV24-1; clone size: NA; J gene: TRBJ2-7; CDR3 DNA: TGTGCCACCAGTGATCGACAGGGCGGCGAGCAGTACTTC; CDR3 protein: CATSDRQGGEQYF
D gene: NA; V gene: TRBV18; clone size: once; J gene: TRBJ1-1; CDR3 DNA: TGTGCCAGCTCACGGCGTCGGACAGAGGTCGTCACTGAAGCTTTCTTT; CDR3 protein: CASSRRRTEVVTEAFF
D gene: TRBD1; V gene: TRBV7-6; clone size: NA; J gene: TRBJ1-2; CDR3 DNA: TGTGCCAGCAGCCCGGGAACAGGGGAGAGTGGCTACACCTTC; CDR3 protein: CASSPGTGESGYTF
D gene: NA; V gene: TRBV10-3; clone size: NA; J gene: TRBJ1-6; CDR3 DNA: TGTGCCCTACGGGAGGAGACAGGTTCACCCCTCCACTTT; CDR3 protein: CALREETGSPLHF
D gene: TRBD1; V gene: TRBV7-7; clone size: many; J gene: TRBJ2-1; CDR3 DNA: TGTGCTAGCAGCGTCAAGGGTGGGACAGGGGACAATGAGCAGTTCTTC; CDR3 protein: CASSVKGGTGDNEQFF
D gene: NA; V gene: TRBV2; clone size: once; J gene: TRBJ2-1; CDR3 DNA: TGTGCCAGCAGTGGCGGGACCCACCAGTACAATGAGCAGTTCTTC; CDR3 protein: CASSGGTHQYNEQFF
D gene: NA; V gene: TRBV10-1; clone size: many; J gene: TRBJ2-7; CDR3 DNA: TGCGCCCTAGGGCTGCCCCACGAGCAGTACTTC; CDR3 protein: CALGLPHEQYF
D gene: NA; V gene: TRBV12-3/TRBV12-4; clone size: many; J gene: TRBJ2-7; CDR3 DNA: TGTGCCAGCAGTCCCCTCCCAGGATACTACGAGCAGTACTTC; CDR3 protein: CASSPLPGYYEQYF
D gene: TRBD2; V gene: TRBV27; clone size: few; J gene: TRBJ2-1; CDR3 DNA: TGTGCCAGCAGTCCCCGGACTAGCGGGAGGCGGTACAATGAGCAGTTCTTT; CDR3 protein: CASSPRTSGRRYNEQFF
D gene: TRBD1; V gene: TRBV7-8; clone size: NA; J gene: TRBJ2-3; CDR3 DNA: TGTGCCAGCAGCGTCACAGGGGGCTCGGGCGCAGATACGCAGTATTTT; CDR3 protein: CASSVTGGSGADTQYF
D gene: TRBD2; V gene: TRBV7-4; clone size: once; J gene: TRBJ2-7; CDR3 DNA: TGTGCCAGCAGCTCCGCCGGGACTAGCGGGGCCTACGAGCAGTACTTC; CDR3 protein: CASSSAGTSGAYEQYF
D gene: TRBD2; V gene: TRBV11-2; clone size: NA; J gene: TRBJ2-7; CDR3 DNA: TGTGCCAGCAGCTCCGTAGCGGGAGGACATGAGCAGTACTTC; CDR3 protein: CASSSVAGGHEQYF
D gene: NA; V gene: TRBV4-1; clone size: few; J gene: TRBJ1-2; CDR3 DNA: TGCGCCAGCAGCCAAATACGGAATTTTAACTATGGCTACACCTTC; CDR3 protein: CASSQIRNFNYGYTF
D gene: TRBD2; V gene: TRBV2; clone size: NA; J gene: TRBJ2-7; CDR3 DNA: TGTGCCAGCAGAGCCGGGACTAGCGTATTTTACGAGCAGTACTTC; CDR3 protein: CASRAGTSVFYEQYF
D gene: TRBD1; V gene: TRBV10-3; clone size: NA; J gene: TRBJ1-5; CDR3 DNA: TGTGCCATCAGTGAGTCGGGGCAGGGACAGGAGCCCCAGCATTTT; CDR3 protein: CAISESGQGQEPQHF
D gene: NA; V gene: TRBV19; clone size: NA; J gene: TRBJ2-3; CDR3 DNA: TGTGCCAGTAGCCCCCGCTCCGTAAACACAGATACGCAGTATTTT; CDR3 protein: CASSPRSVNTDTQYF
D gene: NA; V gene: TRBV24-1; clone size: NA; J gene: TRBJ2-3; CDR3 DNA: TGCGCCACCAGCACCCCAGACAGGAGCACAGATACGCAGTATTTT; CDR3 protein: CATSTPDRSTDTQYF
D gene: NA; V gene: TRBV29-1; clone size: NA; J gene: TRBJ1-3; CDR3 DNA: TGCAGCGTTGAACGGGACCAGAACACCATATATTTT; CDR3 protein: CSVERDQNTIYF
D gene: NA; V gene: TRBV29-1; clone size: few; J gene: TRBJ1-2; CDR3 DNA: TGCAGCGTTGAACTGCAGGGGCAAGTGGACTATGGCTACACCTTC; CDR3 protein: CSVELQGQVDYGYTF
D gene: NA; V gene: TRBV24-1; clone size: NA; J gene: TRBJ2-3; CDR3 DNA: TGTGCCACCAGTGAAAGGGATACGCAGTATTTT; CDR3 protein: CATSERDTQYF
D gene: NA; V gene: TRBV7-2; clone size: NA; J gene: TRBJ1-6; CDR3 DNA: TGTGCCAGCAGCTTAGGGGGGGCCAGTTCACCCCTCCACTTT; CDR3 protein: CASSLGGASSPLHF
D gene: NA; V gene: TRBV2; clone size: NA; J gene: TRBJ2-1; CDR3 DNA: TGTGCCAGCAGTGAACGGCACTTGCCTCGGGAGCAGTTCTTC; CDR3 protein: CASSERHLPREQFF
D gene: NA; V gene: TRBV10-1; clone size: NA; J gene: TRBJ1-1; CDR3 DNA: TGCGCCAGCAGTGCACAGGGATCTTTTGAAGCTTTCTTT; CDR3 protein: CASSAQGSFEAFF
D gene: TRBD1; V gene: TRBV7-3; clone size: NA; J gene: TRBJ2-1; CDR3 DNA: TGTGCCAGCAGCTTAATACCCTCAAGGGGACAGGCGAATGAGCAGTTCTTC; CDR3 protein: CASSLIPSRGQANEQFF
D gene: NA; V gene: TRBV24-1; clone size: NA; J gene: TRBJ1-5; CDR3 DNA: TGTGCCACCAGTGACTCTTACTATCAGCCCCAGCATTTT; CDR3 protein: CATSDSYYQPQHF
D gene: TRBD2; V gene: TRBV29-1; clone size: NA; J gene: TRBJ2-1; CDR3 DNA: TGCAGCGTTGAAGATAGGGAGGGGAGCTCCTACAATGAGCAGTTCTTC; CDR3 protein: CSVEDREGSSYNEQFF